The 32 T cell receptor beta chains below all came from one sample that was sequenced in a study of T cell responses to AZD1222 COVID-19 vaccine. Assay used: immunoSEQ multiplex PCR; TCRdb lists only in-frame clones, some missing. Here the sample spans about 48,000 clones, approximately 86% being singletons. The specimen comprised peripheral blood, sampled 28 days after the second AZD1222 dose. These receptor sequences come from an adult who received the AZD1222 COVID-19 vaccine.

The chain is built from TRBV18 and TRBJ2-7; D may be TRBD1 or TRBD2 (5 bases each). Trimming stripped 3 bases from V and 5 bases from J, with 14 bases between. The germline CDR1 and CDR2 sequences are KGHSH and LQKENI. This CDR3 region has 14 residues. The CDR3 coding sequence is TGTGCCAGCTCACCGGGGGTGGCAGGCAACGAGCAGTACTTC. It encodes CASSPGVAGNEQYF.

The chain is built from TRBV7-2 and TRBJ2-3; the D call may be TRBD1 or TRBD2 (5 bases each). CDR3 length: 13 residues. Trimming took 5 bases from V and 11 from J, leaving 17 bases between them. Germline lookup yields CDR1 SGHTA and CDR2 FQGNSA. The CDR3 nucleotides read TGTGCCAGCAGCCCGACCGGGGCCCCGCTGCAGTATTTT. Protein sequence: CASSPTGAPLQYF. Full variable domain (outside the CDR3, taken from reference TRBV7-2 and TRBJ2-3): GAGVSQSPSNKVTEKGKDVELRCDPISGHTALYWYRQSLGQGLEFLIYFQGNSAPDKSGLPSDRFSAERTGGSVSTLTIQRTQQEDSAVYLCASSPTGAPLQYFGPGTRLTVL.

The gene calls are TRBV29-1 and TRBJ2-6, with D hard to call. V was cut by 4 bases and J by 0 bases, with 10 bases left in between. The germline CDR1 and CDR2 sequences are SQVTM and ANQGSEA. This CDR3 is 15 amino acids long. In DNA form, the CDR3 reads TGCAGCGTTGGGCCGGACGACTCTGGGGCCAACGTCCTGACTTTC. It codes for CSVGPDDSGANVLTF. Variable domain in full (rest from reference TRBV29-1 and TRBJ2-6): SAVISQKPSRDICQRGTSLTIQCQVDSQVTMMFWYRQQPGQSLTLIATANQGSEATYESGFVIDKFPISRPNLTFSTLTVSNMSPEDSSIYLCSVGPDDSGANVLTFGAGSRLTVL.

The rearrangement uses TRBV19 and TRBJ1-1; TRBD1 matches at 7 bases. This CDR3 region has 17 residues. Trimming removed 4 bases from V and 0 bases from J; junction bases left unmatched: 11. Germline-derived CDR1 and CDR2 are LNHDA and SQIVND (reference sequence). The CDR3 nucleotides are TGTGCCAGTAGTACGCCGGGACAGTGGGGGATGAACACTGAAGCTTTCTTT. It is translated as CASSTPGQWGMNTEAFF.

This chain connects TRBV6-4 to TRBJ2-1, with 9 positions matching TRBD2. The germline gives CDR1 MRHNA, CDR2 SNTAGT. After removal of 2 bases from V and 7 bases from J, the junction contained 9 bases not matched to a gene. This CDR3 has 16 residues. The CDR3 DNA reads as TGTGCCAGCAGTGACGTCGGGGCTAGCGGGAAGAATGAGCAGTTCTTC. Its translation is CASSDVGASGKNEQFF.

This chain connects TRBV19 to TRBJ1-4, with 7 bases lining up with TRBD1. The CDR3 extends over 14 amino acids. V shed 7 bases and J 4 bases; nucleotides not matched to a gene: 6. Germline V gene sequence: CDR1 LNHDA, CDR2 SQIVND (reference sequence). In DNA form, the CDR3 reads TGTGCCAGTACCCGGACAGGCGGTAATGAAAAACTGTTTTTT. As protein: CASTRTGGNEKLFF.

The DNA of the CDR3 is TGTGCCAGCAGCACAGTAGATCAGCCCCAGCATTTT. This codes for CASSTVDQPQHF. The chain uses TRBV7-8 and TRBJ1-5; D unresolved. The CDR3 runs to 12 residues. Germline V CDR1 and CDR2: SGHVS, FQNEAQ. V was pared by 5 bases and J by 5 bases, with 7 bases between.

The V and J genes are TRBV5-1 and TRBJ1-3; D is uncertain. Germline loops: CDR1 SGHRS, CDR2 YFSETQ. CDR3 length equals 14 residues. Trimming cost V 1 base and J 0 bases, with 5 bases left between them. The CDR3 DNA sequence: TGCGCCAGCAGCTTGCCGGGCTCTGGAAACACCATATATTTT. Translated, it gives CASSLPGSGNTIYF.

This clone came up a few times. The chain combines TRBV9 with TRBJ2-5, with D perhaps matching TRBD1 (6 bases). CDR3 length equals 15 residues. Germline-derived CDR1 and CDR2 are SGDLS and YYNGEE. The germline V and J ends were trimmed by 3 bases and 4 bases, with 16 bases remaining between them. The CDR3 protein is CASSETLWGRETQYF. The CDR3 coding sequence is TGTGCCAGCAGCGAGACACTCTGGGGGCGAGAGACCCAGTACTTC.

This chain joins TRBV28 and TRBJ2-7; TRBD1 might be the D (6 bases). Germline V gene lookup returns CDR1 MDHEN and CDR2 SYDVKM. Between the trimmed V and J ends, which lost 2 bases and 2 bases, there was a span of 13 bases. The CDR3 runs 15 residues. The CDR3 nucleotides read TGTGCCAGCAGTTTACCCCCTGGGACAACCTACGAGCAGTACTTC. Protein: CASSLPPGTTYEQYF.

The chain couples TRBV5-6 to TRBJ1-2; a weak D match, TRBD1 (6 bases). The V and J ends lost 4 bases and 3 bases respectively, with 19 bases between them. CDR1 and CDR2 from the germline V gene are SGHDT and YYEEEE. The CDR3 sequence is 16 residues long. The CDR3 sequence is CASSVLQGPRHYGYTF. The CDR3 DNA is TGTGCCAGCAGCGTGTTACAGGGTCCTAGGCACTATGGCTACACCTTC.

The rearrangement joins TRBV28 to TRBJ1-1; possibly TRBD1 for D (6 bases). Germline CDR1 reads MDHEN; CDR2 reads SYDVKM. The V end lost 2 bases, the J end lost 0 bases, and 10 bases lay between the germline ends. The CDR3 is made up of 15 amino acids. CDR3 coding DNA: TGTGCCAGCAGTTTACGGGGGCGGGTGAACACTGAAGCTTTCTTT. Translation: CASSLRGRVNTEAFF.

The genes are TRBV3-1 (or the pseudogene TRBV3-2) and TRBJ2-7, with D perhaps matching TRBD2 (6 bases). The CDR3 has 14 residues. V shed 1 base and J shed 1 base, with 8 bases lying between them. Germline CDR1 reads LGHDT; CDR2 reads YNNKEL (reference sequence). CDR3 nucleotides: TGTGCCAGCAGCCAAGGGGGACTTTCCTACGAGCAGTACTTC. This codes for CASSQGGLSYEQYF.

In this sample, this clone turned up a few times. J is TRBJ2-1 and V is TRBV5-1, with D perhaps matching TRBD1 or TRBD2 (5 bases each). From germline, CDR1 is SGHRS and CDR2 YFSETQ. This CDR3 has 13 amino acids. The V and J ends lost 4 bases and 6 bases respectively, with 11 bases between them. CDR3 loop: CASSPYGANEQFF. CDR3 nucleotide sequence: TGCGCCAGCAGCCCCTACGGGGCCAATGAGCAGTTCTTC.

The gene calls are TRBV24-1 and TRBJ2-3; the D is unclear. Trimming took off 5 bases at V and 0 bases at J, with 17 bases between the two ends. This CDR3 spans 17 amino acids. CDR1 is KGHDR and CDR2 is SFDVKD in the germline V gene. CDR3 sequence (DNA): TGTGCCACCAGTGCCGAGTGGTCCGTTACTAGCACAGATACGCAGTATTTT. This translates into CATSAEWSVTSTDTQYF.

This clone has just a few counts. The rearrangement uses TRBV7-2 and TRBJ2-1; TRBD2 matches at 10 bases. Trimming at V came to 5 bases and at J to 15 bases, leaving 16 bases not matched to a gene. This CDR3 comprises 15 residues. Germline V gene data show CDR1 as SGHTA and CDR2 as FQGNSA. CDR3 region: CASSPRGGGLAMGFF. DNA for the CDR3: TGTGCCAGCAGCCCGCGTGGGGGGGGACTAGCGATGGGGTTCTTC.

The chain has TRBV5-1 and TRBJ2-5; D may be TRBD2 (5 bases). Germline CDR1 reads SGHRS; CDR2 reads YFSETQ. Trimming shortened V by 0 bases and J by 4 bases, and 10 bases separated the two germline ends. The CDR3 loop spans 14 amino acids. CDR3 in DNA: TGCGCCAGCAGCTTGGTCCTCGCGGGAGAGACCCAGTACTTC. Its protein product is CASSLVLAGETQYF.

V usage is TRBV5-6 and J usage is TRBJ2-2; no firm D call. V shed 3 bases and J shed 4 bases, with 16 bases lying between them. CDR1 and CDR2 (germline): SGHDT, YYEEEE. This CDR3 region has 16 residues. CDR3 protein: CASSSTTTFSTGELFF. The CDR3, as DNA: TGTGCCAGCAGCTCGACCACCACATTCAGCACCGGGGAGCTGTTTTTT.

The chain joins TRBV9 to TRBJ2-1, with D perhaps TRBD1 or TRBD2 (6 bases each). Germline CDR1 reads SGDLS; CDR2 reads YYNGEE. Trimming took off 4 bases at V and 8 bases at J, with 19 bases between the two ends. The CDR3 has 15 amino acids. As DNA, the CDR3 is TGTGCCAGCAGCCCAACGGGGGCCCCGGGCCATGAGCAGTTCTTC. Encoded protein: CASSPTGAPGHEQFF.

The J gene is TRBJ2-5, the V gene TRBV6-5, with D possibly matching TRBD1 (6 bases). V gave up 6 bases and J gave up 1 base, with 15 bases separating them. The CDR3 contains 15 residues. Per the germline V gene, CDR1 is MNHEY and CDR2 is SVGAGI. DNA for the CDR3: TGTGCCAGCAGCAACAGGGCCCGGGGCCAAGAGACCCAGTACTTC. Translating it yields CASSNRARGQETQYF.

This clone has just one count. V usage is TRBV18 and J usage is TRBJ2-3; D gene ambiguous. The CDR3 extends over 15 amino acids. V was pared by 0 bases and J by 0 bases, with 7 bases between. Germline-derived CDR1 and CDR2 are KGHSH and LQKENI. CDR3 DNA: TGTGCCAGCTCACCACCGACACTAAGCACAGATACGCAGTATTTT. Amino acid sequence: CASSPPTLSTDTQYF.

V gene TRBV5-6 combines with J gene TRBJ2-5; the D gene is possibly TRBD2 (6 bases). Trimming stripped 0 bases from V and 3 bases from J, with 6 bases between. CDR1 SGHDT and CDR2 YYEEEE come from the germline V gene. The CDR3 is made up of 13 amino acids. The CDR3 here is CASSLGGEETQYF. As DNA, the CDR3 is TGTGCCAGCAGCTTGGGGGGGGAAGAGACCCAGTACTTC.

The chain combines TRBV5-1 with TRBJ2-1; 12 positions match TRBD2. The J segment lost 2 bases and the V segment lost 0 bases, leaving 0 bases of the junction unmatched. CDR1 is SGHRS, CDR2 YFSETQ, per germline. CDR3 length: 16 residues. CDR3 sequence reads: CASSLGTSGTYNEQFF. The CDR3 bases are TGCGCCAGCAGCTTGGGGACTAGCGGGACCTACAATGAGCAGTTCTTC.

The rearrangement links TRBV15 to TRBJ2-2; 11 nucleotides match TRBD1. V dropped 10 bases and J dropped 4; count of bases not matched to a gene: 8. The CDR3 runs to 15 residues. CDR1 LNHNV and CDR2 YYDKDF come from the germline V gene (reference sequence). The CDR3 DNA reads TGTGCCATCCGCCGGGACAGGGGGTTCACCGGGGAGCTGTTTTTT. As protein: CAIRRDRGFTGELFF.

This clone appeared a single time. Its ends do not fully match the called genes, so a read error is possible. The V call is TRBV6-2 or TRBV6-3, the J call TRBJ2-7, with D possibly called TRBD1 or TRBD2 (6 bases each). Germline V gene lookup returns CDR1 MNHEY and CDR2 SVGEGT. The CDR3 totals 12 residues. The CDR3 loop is CASSQGTWNEDF. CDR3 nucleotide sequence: TGTGCCAGCAGTCAGGGGACTTGGAATGAGGATTTC.

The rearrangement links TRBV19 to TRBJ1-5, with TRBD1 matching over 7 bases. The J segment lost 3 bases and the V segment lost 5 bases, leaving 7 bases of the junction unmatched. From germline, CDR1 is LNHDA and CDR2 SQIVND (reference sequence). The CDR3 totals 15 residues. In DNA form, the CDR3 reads TGTGCCAGTAGTGTTCAACAGGGGAACAATCAGCCCCAGCATTTT. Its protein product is CASSVQQGNNQPQHF.

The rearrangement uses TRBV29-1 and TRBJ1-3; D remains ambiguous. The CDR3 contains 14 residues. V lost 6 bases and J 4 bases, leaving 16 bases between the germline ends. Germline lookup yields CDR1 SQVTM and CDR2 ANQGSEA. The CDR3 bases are TGCAGCGTCCGAGACCGCGTATCGGGAAACACCATATATTTT. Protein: CSVRDRVSGNTIYF.

The CDR3 spells CASSYSGGLFDTIYF. Here the CDR3 DNA reads TGTGCCAGCAGTTACTCGGGGGGGCTATTTGACACCATATATTTT. V usage is TRBV6-5 and J usage is TRBJ1-3, with D maybe TRBD1 (6 bases). Per the germline V gene, CDR1 is MNHEY and CDR2 is SVGAGI. The V end lost 0 bases, the J end lost 8 bases, and 14 bases lay between the germline ends. The CDR3 contains 15 residues.

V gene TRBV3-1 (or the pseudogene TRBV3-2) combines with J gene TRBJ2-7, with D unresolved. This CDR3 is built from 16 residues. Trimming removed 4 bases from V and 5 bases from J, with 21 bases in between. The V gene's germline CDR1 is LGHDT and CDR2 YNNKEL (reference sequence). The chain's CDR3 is CASSPRVGLLVHEQYF. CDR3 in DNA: TGTGCCAGCAGCCCCCGGGTGGGCCTTTTGGTCCACGAGCAGTACTTC.

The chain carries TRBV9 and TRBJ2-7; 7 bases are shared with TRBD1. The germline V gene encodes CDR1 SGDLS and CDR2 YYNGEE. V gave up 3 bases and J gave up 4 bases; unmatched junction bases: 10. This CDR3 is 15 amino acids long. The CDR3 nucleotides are TGTGCCAGCAGCGCCGAAATGGGCAGGGGGTACGAGCAGTACTTC. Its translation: CASSAEMGRGYEQYF.

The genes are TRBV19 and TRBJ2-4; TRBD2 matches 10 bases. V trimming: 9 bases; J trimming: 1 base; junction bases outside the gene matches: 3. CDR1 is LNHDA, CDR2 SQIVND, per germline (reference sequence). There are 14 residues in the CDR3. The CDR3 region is CASHSGRAKNIQYF. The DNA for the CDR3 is TGTGCCAGCCATAGCGGGAGGGCCAAAAACATTCAGTACTTC.

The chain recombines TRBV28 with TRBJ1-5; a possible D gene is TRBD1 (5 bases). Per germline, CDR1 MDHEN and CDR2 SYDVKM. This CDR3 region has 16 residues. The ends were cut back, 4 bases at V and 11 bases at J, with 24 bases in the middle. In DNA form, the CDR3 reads TGTGCCAGCAGTTCCGCTCGTGGGGGTTTCACTGGGTCCCAGCATTTT. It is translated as CASSSARGGFTGSQHF.